This TCR beta chain emerged from a study of OX40 agonist ivuxolimab in advanced cancers. Study-level findings and limits: Clonal expansion among partial responders at 0.1-3.0 mg/kg ranked near the lowest. Average numbers of expanded clones were greater in CD8+ T cells than in CD4+.

Germline CDR1 reads SGHKS; CDR2 reads YYEKEE (reference sequence). V lost 2 bases to trimming and J lost 7 bases; unmatched junction nucleotides: 9. The CDR3 is 15 amino acids. A history of autoimmune disease or systemic immunosuppression excluded patients. At baseline, cycle 4 day 1, and cycle 7 day 1, blood was sampled. Some clones are missing from TCRdb's copy, which holds only in-frame ones; the method was immunoSEQ multiplex PCR. There are more than 85,000 clones in the sample; roughly 87% occur only once, and approximately 0.5% lies in the top ten. With regard to this clone: Its antigen is still unknown.

This chain connects TRBV5-5 to TRBJ1-2; 9 positions match TRBD1. The material was CD4+ or CD8+ T cells sorted from blood, obtained in a trial of the OX40 agonist ivuxolimab. The origin of this receptor is an adult with an advanced solid tumor such as melanoma, head and neck, liver or kidney cancer. The CDR3, as DNA: TGTGCCAGCAGCTTTACAGGGGGCGCGTCGGCTGGCTACACCTTC. It specifies CASSFTGGASAGYTF.